Listed here are 24 T cell receptor beta chains from one sample, sequenced in a study of CD8+ T cells in alopecia areata (dated by TCRdb to between 2018 and 2020). The meaning of the sample's treatment or condition label: oral pan-JAK inhibitor, 5-10 mg twice daily. Receptor libraries were prepared by the immunoSEQ multiplex PCR assay. To provide template for TCR sequencing, every sample had RNA extracted and reverse transcribed into cDNA. The source is immuneACCESS, and TCRdb retained only in-frame sequences with V and J called. Part of the clones is not carried over; for the studies checked, unresolved V genes explain less than half of this, and the remainder is unexplained. The sample data list some 190,000 clones, and about 65% of these were observed just once. The ten largest clones take up approximately 1.2% of the sample. The sequencing used CD4+ T cells sorted from blood, collected around week 47, from a patient treated with tofacitinib. These receptors were obtained from a human donor with alopecia areata.

This chain connects TRBV29-1 to TRBJ2-1; D is undetermined. The CDR3 contains 11 residues. Trimming removed 3 bases from V and 7 bases from J, with 7 bases in between. Germline-derived CDR1 and CDR2 are SQVTM and ANQGSEA. This CDR3 is CSVDPQNEQFF. The CDR3 coding sequence is TGCAGCGTTGACCCTCAAAATGAGCAGTTCTTC.

This clone has more than one count but fewer than ten. The rearrangement joins TRBV6-4 to TRBJ1-6; D is ambiguous. The CDR3 spans 18 residues. Trimming pared 2 bases from V and 8 bases from J, leaving 22 bases between. Germline CDR1 reads MRHNA; CDR2 reads SNTAGT. The CDR3: CASSDLRWTWESDSPLHF. The CDR3 DNA reads TGTGCCAGCAGTGACCTGCGTTGGACTTGGGAAAGTGATTCACCCCTCCACTTT.

CDR3 sequence: CASSESGQVTDTQYF. The CDR3 DNA reads as TGTGCCAGCAGTGAGTCGGGACAGGTCACAGATACGCAGTATTTT. V is TRBV2 and J is TRBJ2-3; 8 bases line up with TRBD1. Germline assignment: CDR1 SNHLY and CDR2 FYNNEI. V shed 3 bases and J 2 bases; nucleotides not matched to a gene: 4. The CDR3 runs to 15 residues.

The V gene is TRBV30, the J gene TRBJ2-3, with TRBD1 as a possible D gene (6 bases). The CDR3 extends over 14 amino acids. Deletions cut 0 bases from V and 4 bases from J, with 11 bases between. The germline CDR1 and CDR2 sequences are GTSNPN and SVGIG (reference sequence). The CDR3: CAWSVLEGADTQYF. The CDR3, as DNA: TGTGCCTGGAGTGTACTTGAGGGGGCAGATACGCAGTATTTT.

As concerns this clone: The identical CDR3 is also encoded by other nucleotide sequences in the sample. This chain uses TRBV20-1 with TRBJ2-7; no clear D gene. Trimming pared 5 bases from V and 2 bases from J, leaving 7 bases between. CDR1 and CDR2 from the germline V gene are DFQATT and SNEGSKA (reference sequence). The CDR3 runs to 11 residues. The CDR3 region has the DNA TGCAGTGCTCCGGACGCCTACGAGCAGTACTTC. As protein: CSAPDAYEQYF.

The chain recombines TRBV6-5 with TRBJ2-7; 9 bases fit TRBD1. V lost 6 bases, J lost 5 bases, and 11 bases stayed unmatched. The CDR3 has 15 amino acids. Germline lookup yields CDR1 MNHEY and CDR2 SVGAGI. The CDR3 DNA is TGTGCCAGCAGCGATACCGGGACAGGGTTCGACGAGCAGTACTTC. It specifies CASSDTGTGFDEQYF.

V and J are TRBV5-1 and TRBJ2-1; 8 bases agree with TRBD2. Per the germline V gene, CDR1 is SGHRS and CDR2 is YFSETQ. The CDR3 totals 14 residues. The junction had 9 bases not matched to a gene; V was cut back by 6 bases and J by 7 bases. The CDR3 here is CASKDGGARNEQFF. The CDR3 DNA reads as TGCGCCAGCAAGGACGGGGGGGCAAGGAATGAGCAGTTCTTC.

The chain uses TRBV6-5 and TRBJ1-2, with 8 bases that match TRBD1. The germline V gene encodes CDR1 MNHEY and CDR2 SVGAGI. The CDR3 totals 14 residues. The V gene end was trimmed by 2 bases and the J gene end by 8 bases; junction bases not matched to a gene: 7. The DNA of the CDR3 is TGTGCCAGCAGTTACCGAGACAGGGGAGGAGGCTACACCTTC. The encoded protein is CASSYRDRGGGYTF.

This clone was observed a handful of times. V usage is TRBV5-6 and J usage is TRBJ2-5; 7 bases line up with TRBD2. The trim removed 5 bases at V and 2 bases at J, leaving 9 bases unmatched. CDR3 length equals 15 residues. Germline values: CDR1 SGHDT, CDR2 YYEEEE. CDR3 region: CASRRYPGGQETQYF. DNA for the CDR3: TGTGCCAGCAGACGCTACCCGGGGGGACAAGAGACCCAGTACTTC.

This clone came up a few times. V usage is TRBV19 and J usage is TRBJ1-4; D not certain. The CDR3 length is 14 residues. CDR1 is LNHDA and CDR2 is SQIVND in the germline V gene (reference sequence). V dropped 5 bases and J dropped 4 bases, with 11 bases sitting between them. CDR3 sequence: CASSESSGNEKLFF. The CDR3, as DNA: TGTGCCAGTAGTGAGAGTTCCGGTAATGAAAAACTGTTTTTT.

This rearrangement joins TRBV6-6 to TRBJ1-5; D unclear. In germline, CDR1 is MNHNY, CDR2 SVGAGI (reference sequence). This CDR3 contains 13 residues. V dropped 6 bases and J dropped 4 bases, with 10 bases sitting between them. The CDR3 region has the DNA TGTGCCAGCAGGACGGGCCTGAATCAGCCCCAGCATTTT. This sequence encodes CASRTGLNQPQHF.

The chain recombines TRBV9 with TRBJ1-2, with 7 bases that match TRBD1. CDR1 is SGDLS, CDR2 YYNGEE, per germline. The trim removed 0 bases at V and 6 bases at J, leaving 20 bases unmatched. CDR3 length: 19 residues. Here the CDR3 DNA reads TGTGCCAGCAGCGTAGGGGACGGCAGACTAATTAAGACAGGGAATGGCTACACCTTC. Protein product: CASSVGDGRLIKTGNGYTF.

This chain links TRBV6-4 with TRBJ2-1; D remains ambiguous. This CDR3 region has 12 residues. The germline gives CDR1 MRHNA, CDR2 SNTAGT. V shed 5 bases and J shed 6 bases, with 8 bases lying between them. Written as DNA, the CDR3 is TGTGCCAGCAGTCTGACTGGCAATGAGCAGTTCTTC. As protein: CASSLTGNEQFF.

The chain has TRBV7-2 and TRBJ1-6, with no clear D. V lost 2 bases, J lost 6 bases, and 8 bases lay in between. Germline CDR1 is SGHTA and CDR2 is FQGNSA. The CDR3 totals 14 residues. CDR3 residues: CASSLSGFNSPLHF. The DNA of the CDR3 is TGTGCCAGCAGCTTAAGCGGATTTAATTCACCCCTCCACTTT.

This sequence joins TRBV7-3 and TRBJ2-1, with 13 bases that match TRBD2. Germline V CDR1 and CDR2: SGHTA, FQGTGA. There are 16 residues in the CDR3. Trimming took 5 bases from V and 5 from J; bases not matched to a gene: 6. The CDR3 region is CASSPLGLAGDNEQFF. For the CDR3, the DNA is TGTGCCAGCAGCCCACTAGGACTAGCGGGGGACAATGAGCAGTTCTTC.

This chain links TRBV7-2 with TRBJ2-1; 9 bases are a match to TRBD1. Unmatched junction bases numbered 13, after V lost 7 bases and J lost 9 bases. Germline values: CDR1 SGHTA, CDR2 FQGNSA. The CDR3 consists of 15 residues. This CDR3 reads CASTRGTGLEGEQFF. The CDR3 DNA reads as TGTGCCAGCACCCGAGGGACAGGGTTGGAGGGTGAGCAGTTCTTC.

This chain joins TRBV7-2 and TRBJ2-3, with D perhaps TRBD1 (6 bases). Germline-derived CDR1 and CDR2 are SGHTA and FQGNSA. The V and J ends lost 8 bases and 6 bases respectively, with 21 bases between them. There are 15 residues in the CDR3. This CDR3 reads CASQAGAVLGDTQYF. For the CDR3, the DNA is TGTGCCAGCCAGGCAGGGGCAGTCCTGGGGGATACGCAGTATTTT.

This chain links TRBV7-2 with TRBJ1-2; D may be TRBD1 (6 bases). Germline-derived CDR1 and CDR2 are SGHTA and FQGNSA. The ends were cut back, 4 bases at V and 6 bases at J, with 9 bases in the middle. This CDR3 is 12 amino acids long. CDR3 in amino acids: CASSYRENGYTF. CDR3 nucleotides: TGTGCCAGCAGCTACAGGGAGAATGGCTACACCTTC.

This clone was seen a handful of times. The chain links TRBV10-3 to TRBJ2-3, with D possibly being TRBD1 (6 bases). V was trimmed by 10 bases and J by 4 bases, leaving 18 bases between them. CDR1 and CDR2 (germline): ENHRY, SYGVKD. The CDR3 sequence is 14 residues long. The CDR3 coding sequence is TGTGCCACGTCTCGTCAGGGGCCCTCAGATACGCAGTATTTT. This translates into CATSRQGPSDTQYF.

Ten or more counts support this clone. V gene TRBV5-1 combines with J gene TRBJ2-5, with TRBD2 identical over 7 bases. The germline V gene has CDR1 SGHRS and CDR2 YFSETQ. Trimming at V came to 3 bases and at J to 2 bases, leaving 7 bases not matched to a gene. This CDR3 spans 15 amino acids. CDR3 coding DNA: TGCGCCAGCAGCTCCCGGTCTAGCGGTCAAGAGACCCAGTACTTC. It encodes CASSSRSSGQETQYF.

The rearrangement links TRBV4-3 to TRBJ1-4; D gene uncertain. CDR3 length: 12 amino acids. V was trimmed by 4 bases and J by 6 bases, leaving 6 bases between them. The germline gives CDR1 LGHNA, CDR2 YSLEER. The CDR3 DNA reads TGCGCCAGCAGCCCCAGCCATGAAAAACTGTTTTTT. It translates to CASSPSHEKLFF.

V gene TRBV29-1 combines with J gene TRBJ2-2, with D tentatively TRBD1 (6 bases). The V gene lost 6 bases and the J gene lost 3 bases, with 14 bases spanning the gap. The germline V gene encodes CDR1 SQVTM and CDR2 ANQGSEA. The length of the CDR3 is 14 residues. CDR3: CSVSGTQDTGELFF. The CDR3 DNA reads TGCAGCGTCTCCGGGACACAAGACACCGGGGAGCTGTTTTTT.

The chain has TRBV25-1 and TRBJ2-6; the D is unclear. This CDR3 has 13 amino acids. In germline, CDR1 is MGHDK, CDR2 SYGVNS. V shed 3 bases and J shed 2 bases, with 2 bases lying between them. This CDR3 is CASSDTGANVLTF. Written as DNA, the CDR3 is TGTGCCAGCAGTGATACTGGGGCCAACGTCCTGACTTTC.

The chain is built from TRBV5-1 and TRBJ2-5; 9 nucleotides match TRBD1. The V gene's germline CDR1 is SGHRS and CDR2 YFSETQ. The ends lost 3 bases at V and 2 bases at J; junction bases unmatched: 11. This CDR3 spans 17 amino acids. The CDR3 DNA reads as TGCGCCAGCAGCTCTCCCCCCACAGGGGGCAGGCAAGAGACCCAGTACTTC. Translated: CASSSPPTGGRQETQYF.